Below are 21 T cell receptor beta chains sequenced from a single sample in a study of cytotoxic CD8 clonotypes in ibrutinib-treated CLL. The assay was immunoSEQ multiplex PCR, and TCRdb's table has in-frame clones only and misses some. The table lists about 63,000 clones, around 52% of them singletons. The material was PBMCs, obtained after 12 months of ibrutinib treatment. These receptors came from a human donor with chronic lymphocytic leukemia.

This chain uses TRBV5-1 with TRBJ2-7; D is ambiguous. V lost 2 bases and J lost 6, with 3 bases in between. Germline V CDR1 and CDR2: SGHRS, YFSETQ. The CDR3 covers 10 residues. CDR3 residues: CASSFPEQYF. CDR3 nucleotide sequence: TGCGCCAGCAGCTTCCCCGAGCAGTACTTC.

The chain recombines TRBV4-1 with TRBJ2-7; D not certain. This CDR3 spans 15 amino acids. Between the trimmed V and J ends, which lost 1 base and 3 bases, there was a span of 13 bases. Germline lookup yields CDR1 MGHRA and CDR2 YSYEKL. The CDR3 spells CASSQVPGSHYEQYV. The CDR3 DNA is TGCGCCAGCAGCCAAGTGCCCGGCTCCCACTACGAGCAGTACGTC.

The J gene is TRBJ2-1, the V gene TRBV14; TRBD2 matches 8 bases. The CDR3 has 15 amino acids. Trimming removed 4 bases from V and 4 bases from J; junction bases left unmatched: 6. Germline V lookup: CDR1 SGHDN, CDR2 FVKESK. CDR3 sequence reads: CASSRAGGVYNEQFF. CDR3 coding DNA: TGTGCCAGCAGCCGGGCGGGGGGAGTGTACAATGAGCAGTTCTTC. The entire variable domain, with the rest obtained from reference TRBV14 and TRBJ2-1, is as follows: EAGVTQFPSHSVIEKGQTVTLRCDPISGHDNLYWYRRVMGKEIKFLLHFVKESKQDESGMPNNRFLAERTGGTYSTLKVQPAELEDSGVYFCASSRAGGVYNEQFFGPGTRLTVL.

V and J are TRBV5-1 and TRBJ1-2; the D gene is possibly TRBD1 (5 bases). This CDR3 comprises 12 residues. The V gene's germline CDR1 is SGHRS and CDR2 YFSETQ. Trimming pared 0 bases from V and 8 bases from J, leaving 8 bases between. CDR3 sequence: CASSLGDLGYTF. CDR3 DNA sequence: TGCGCCAGCAGCTTGGGGGACTTGGGCTACACCTTC.

The chain uses TRBV5-1 and TRBJ2-2; D possibly uses TRBD1 or TRBD2 (5 bases each). Trimming stripped 2 bases from V and 3 bases from J, with 11 bases between. This CDR3 contains 15 residues. Germline V gene data show CDR1 as SGHRS and CDR2 as YFSETQ. The CDR3 region has the DNA TGCGCCAGCAGCTTTTCCGGGACCTACACCGGGGAGCTGTTTTTT. This encodes CASSFSGTYTGELFF.

The chain couples TRBV4-1 to TRBJ2-4; possible D gene TRBD1, 6 bases. Germline assignment: CDR1 MGHRA and CDR2 YSYEKL. CDR3 size: 17 residues. V shed 3 bases and J shed 2 bases, with 17 bases lying between them. The CDR3 here is CASSHRNREETKNIQYF. CDR3 in DNA: TGCGCCAGCAGCCACAGAAACAGGGAAGAAACCAAAAACATTCAGTACTTC.

V gene TRBV7-2 combines with J gene TRBJ2-7; D may be TRBD1 or TRBD2 (5 bases each). This CDR3 is built from 13 residues. Germline loops: CDR1 SGHTA, CDR2 FQGNSA. V was trimmed by 6 bases and J by 3 bases, leaving 12 bases between them. The CDR3 sequence: CASSWDGYYEQYV. The CDR3 nucleotides read TGTGCCAGCAGTTGGGACGGATACTACGAGCAGTACGTC.

The gene calls are TRBV27 and TRBJ2-7; D uncertain. This CDR3 region has 14 residues. Germline lookup yields CDR1 MNHEY and CDR2 SMNVEV (reference sequence). Trimming cost V 7 bases and J 6 bases, with 19 bases left between them. The CDR3 coding sequence is TGTGCCAGCACCGCCAAACTAAACACCGGCGAGCAGTACTTC. This sequence encodes CASTAKLNTGEQYF.

This clone has a handful of counts. The chain is built from TRBV10-3 and TRBJ2-1; no clear D. Trimming pared 0 bases from V and 7 bases from J, leaving 7 bases between. From germline, CDR1 is ENHRY and CDR2 SYGVKD. The CDR3 is made up of 13 amino acids. CDR3: CAISESGANEQFF. In nucleotides, the CDR3 is TGTGCCATCAGTGAGTCCGGAGCAAATGAGCAGTTCTTC.

This chain links TRBV7-8 with TRBJ2-1, with 7 positions matching TRBD2. Germline V gene data show CDR1 as SGHVS and CDR2 as FQNEAQ. There are 15 residues in the CDR3. The ends lost 8 bases at V and 1 base at J; junction bases unmatched: 8. This CDR3 reads CASLSSSGSYNEQFF. CDR3 nucleotides: TGTGCCAGCCTTTCTTCTAGCGGTTCCTACAATGAGCAGTTCTTC.

This clone has ten or more counts. The chain uses TRBV6-5 and TRBJ1-5, with a weak D call TRBD1 (6 bases). The CDR3 consists of 12 residues. The V and J ends lost 6 bases and 5 bases respectively, with 8 bases between them. Per the germline V gene, CDR1 is MNHEY and CDR2 is SVGAGI. The CDR3 DNA follows: TGTGCCAGCAGACAGGGTGATCAGCCCCAGCATTTT. This sequence encodes CASRQGDQPQHF.

The chain joins TRBV7-2 to TRBJ1-1; D remains ambiguous. The CDR3 has 15 residues. Trimming cost V 1 base and J 0 bases, with 9 bases left between them. Germline V gene sequence: CDR1 SGHTA, CDR2 FQGNSA. The CDR3 region is CASSLVQVMNTEAFF. As DNA, the CDR3 is TGTGCCAGCAGCTTAGTGCAAGTCATGAACACTGAAGCTTTCTTT.

The chain recombines TRBV2 with TRBJ2-5; D gene uncertain. The CDR3 loop spans 16 amino acids. Germline V gives CDR1 SNHLY, CDR2 FYNNEI. V was shortened by 3 bases and J by 0 bases, with 14 bases between the two germline ends. CDR3 sequence: CASSDSGRPYQETQYF. For the CDR3, the DNA is TGTGCCAGCAGTGACTCCGGCCGCCCGTACCAAGAGACCCAGTACTTC.

This rearrangement joins TRBV25-1 to TRBJ2-2; 9 nucleotides align to TRBD1. The CDR3 totals 17 residues. Germline loops: CDR1 MGHDK, CDR2 SYGVNS. With 5 bases clipped from V and 2 bases from J, the junction kept 9 bases outside the gene matches. The CDR3 DNA reads as TGTGCCAGCAGTAAGCGGGACAGGGTATTAAACACCGGGGAGCTGTTTTTT. Amino acid sequence: CASSKRDRVLNTGELFF.

The chain is built from TRBV6-5 and TRBJ2-1; 13 bases fit TRBD2. The CDR3 spans 15 residues. V was clipped by 5 bases and J by 6 bases; unmatched bases: 4. In germline, CDR1 is MNHEY, CDR2 SVGAGI. DNA of the CDR3: TGTGCCAGCAGTACCGGACTAGCGGGAGTCAATGAGCAGTTCTTC. Its translation is CASSTGLAGVNEQFF.

J is TRBJ1-5 and V is TRBV6-1, with D perhaps matching TRBD1 (5 bases). CDR3 length equals 15 residues. Germline assignment: CDR1 MNHNS and CDR2 SASEGT. The germline V and J ends were trimmed by 0 bases and 9 bases, with 15 bases remaining between them. In DNA, the CDR3 is TGTGCCAGCAGTGAAGCGCTCTGGACCGGGGGGCCCCAGCATTTT. Translating it yields CASSEALWTGGPQHF.

This clone appeared many times. V gene TRBV6-4 combines with J gene TRBJ1-6; 7 positions match TRBD1. Unmatched junction bases numbered 8, after V lost 4 bases and J lost 14 bases. Germline-derived CDR1 and CDR2 are MRHNA and SNTAGT. CDR3 length: 13 residues. CDR3: CASSALTGKTLHF. The CDR3, as DNA: TGTGCCAGCAGTGCCCTGACAGGGAAGACCCTCCACTTT.

There are a few counts of this clone. This chain connects TRBV19 to TRBJ1-2, with D perhaps matching TRBD1 (6 bases). CDR3 length: 12 residues. Germline CDR1 and CDR2: LNHDA and SQIVND (reference sequence). V lost 4 bases and J 8 bases, leaving 11 bases between the germline ends. The CDR3 here is CASSTTTGGYTF. In nucleotides, the CDR3 is TGTGCCAGTAGTACGACCACAGGGGGCTACACCTTC. The whole variable domain, remainder taken from reference TRBV19 and TRBJ1-2, is DGGITQSPKYLFRKEGQNVTLSCEQNLNHDAMYWYRQDPGQGLRLIYYSQIVNDFQKGDIAEGYSVSREKKESFPLTVTSAQKNPTAFYLCASSTTTGGYTFGSGTRLTVV.

The chain links TRBV9 to TRBJ2-7; D unclear. The CDR3 contains 14 residues. Germline values: CDR1 SGDLS, CDR2 YYNGEE. Trimming left V 0 bases short and J 8 bases short, with 15 bases between. This chain's CDR3 is CASSVGPDSQKQYF. The CDR3 DNA sequence: TGTGCCAGCAGCGTAGGCCCCGATAGCCAGAAGCAGTACTTC.

V is TRBV5-1 and J is TRBJ2-3; TRBD1 might be the D (5 bases). V was cut by 4 bases and J by 5 bases, with 14 bases left in between. The germline V gene has CDR1 SGHRS and CDR2 YFSETQ. The CDR3 totals 14 residues. This chain's CDR3 is CASSNGHLEDTQYF. CDR3 nucleotides: TGCGCCAGCAGCAACGGACACCTGGAAGATACGCAGTATTTT.

This CDR3 is CASGFGTGGFFNEQFF. The CDR3 bases are TGTGCTAGTGGTTTTGGGACAGGGGGGTTTTTTAATGAGCAGTTCTTC. The chain recombines TRBV12-5 with TRBJ2-1, with TRBD1 identical over 11 bases. The CDR3 totals 16 residues. Germline CDR1 and CDR2: LGHNT and FRNRAP. J lost 7 bases, V lost 3 bases, and 8 bases had no gene match.